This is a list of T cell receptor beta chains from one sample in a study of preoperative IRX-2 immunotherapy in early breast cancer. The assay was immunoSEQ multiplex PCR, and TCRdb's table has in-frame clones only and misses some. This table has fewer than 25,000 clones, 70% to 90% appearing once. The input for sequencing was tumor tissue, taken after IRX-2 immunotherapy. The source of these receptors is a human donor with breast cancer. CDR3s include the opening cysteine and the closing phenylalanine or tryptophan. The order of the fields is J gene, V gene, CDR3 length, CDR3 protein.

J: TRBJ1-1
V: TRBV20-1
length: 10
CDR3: CSARGRQAFF

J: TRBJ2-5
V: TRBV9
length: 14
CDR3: CASSVGTVQETQYF

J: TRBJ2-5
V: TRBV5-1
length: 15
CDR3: CASSLVGLAEETQYF

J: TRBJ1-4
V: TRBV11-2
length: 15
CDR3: CASRRGGAGGEKLFF

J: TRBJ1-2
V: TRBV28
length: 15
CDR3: CASSLSQEANYGYTF

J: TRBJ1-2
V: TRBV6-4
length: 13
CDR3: CASSPGTEYGYTF

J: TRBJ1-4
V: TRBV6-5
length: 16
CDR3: CASSYSAAVTNEKLFF

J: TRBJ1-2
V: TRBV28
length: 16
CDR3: CASSLRSAGQNYGYTF

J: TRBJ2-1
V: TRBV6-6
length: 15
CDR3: CASSYGRGGYNEQFF

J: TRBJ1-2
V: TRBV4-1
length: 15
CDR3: CASSPLKGHGYGYTF

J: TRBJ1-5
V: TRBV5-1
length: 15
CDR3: CASSPDGDSNQPQHF

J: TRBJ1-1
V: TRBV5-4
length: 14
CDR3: CASSIQTGNTEAFF

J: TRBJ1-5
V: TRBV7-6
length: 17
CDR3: CASSYGRTEPKNQPQHF

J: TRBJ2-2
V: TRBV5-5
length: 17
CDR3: CASSLNTVSPVVGELFF

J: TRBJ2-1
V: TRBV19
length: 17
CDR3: CASSPEYWTGKRHEQFF

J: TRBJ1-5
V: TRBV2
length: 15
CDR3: CASSSGQGRGQPQHF

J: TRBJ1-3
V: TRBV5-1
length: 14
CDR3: CASSLRGLGNTIYF

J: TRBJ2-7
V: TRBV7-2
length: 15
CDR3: CASSLGGQGVYEQYF

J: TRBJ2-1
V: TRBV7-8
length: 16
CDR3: CASSALTPGPYNEQFF

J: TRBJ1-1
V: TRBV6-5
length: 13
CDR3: CASSYPDRTEAFF

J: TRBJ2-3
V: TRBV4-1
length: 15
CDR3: CASSQAGQWRDTQYF

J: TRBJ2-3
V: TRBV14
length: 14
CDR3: CASSQPGSIDTQYF

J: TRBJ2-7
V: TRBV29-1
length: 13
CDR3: CSAGQGTIYEQYF

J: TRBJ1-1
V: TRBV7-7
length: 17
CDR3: CASSFGDRGARDTEAFF

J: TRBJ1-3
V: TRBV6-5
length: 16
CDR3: CASSYRTGASGNTIYF

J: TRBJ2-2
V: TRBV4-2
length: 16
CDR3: CASSQVDLSNTGELFF

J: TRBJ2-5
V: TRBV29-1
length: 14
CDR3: CSVRKAGIQETQYF

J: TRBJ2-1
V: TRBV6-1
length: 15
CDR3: CASSPSGTGNNEQFF

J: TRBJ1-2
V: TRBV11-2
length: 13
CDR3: CASSSDRGYGYTF

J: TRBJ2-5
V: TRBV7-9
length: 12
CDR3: CATRRGLETQYF

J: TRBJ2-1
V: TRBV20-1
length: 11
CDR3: CSAYRDLKQFF

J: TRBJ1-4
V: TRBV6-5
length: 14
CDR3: CASSSTVNDGKLFF

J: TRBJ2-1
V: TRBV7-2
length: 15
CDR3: CASSPGTSGGVEQFF

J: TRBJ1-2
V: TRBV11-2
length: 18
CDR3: CASSSVGIKDRTNYGYTF

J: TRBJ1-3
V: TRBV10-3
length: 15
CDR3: CAIRRDGNSGNTIYF

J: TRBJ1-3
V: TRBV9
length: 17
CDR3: CASSVGAGGLTGNTIYF

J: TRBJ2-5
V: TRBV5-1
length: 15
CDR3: CASASQGAKGETQYF

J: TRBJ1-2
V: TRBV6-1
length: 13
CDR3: CASSESQNYGYTF

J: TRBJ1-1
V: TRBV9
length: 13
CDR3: CASSEFRGREAFF

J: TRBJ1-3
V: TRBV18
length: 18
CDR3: CASSPGTGGPPSGNTIYF

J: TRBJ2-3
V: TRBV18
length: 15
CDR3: CASSPQGVPTDTQYF

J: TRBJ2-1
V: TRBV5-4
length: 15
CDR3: CASSLVAASYNEQFF

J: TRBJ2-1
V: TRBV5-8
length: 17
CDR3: CASSLALTSGGAGEQFF

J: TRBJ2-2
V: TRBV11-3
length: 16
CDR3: CASSLERGGIAGELFF

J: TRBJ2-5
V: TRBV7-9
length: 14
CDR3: CASRAPGHQETQYF

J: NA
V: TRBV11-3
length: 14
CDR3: CASSIRGGDYEQYF

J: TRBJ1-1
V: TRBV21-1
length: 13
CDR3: CASSILLYTEAFF

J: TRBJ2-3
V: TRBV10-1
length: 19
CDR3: CASSDPGGTSGFSTDTQYF

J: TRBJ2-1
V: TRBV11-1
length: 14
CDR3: CASGPTRGGRGQFF

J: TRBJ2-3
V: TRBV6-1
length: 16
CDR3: CASSERQGLLTDTQYF

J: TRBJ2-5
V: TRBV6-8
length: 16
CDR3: CASSYRCRLLKETQYF

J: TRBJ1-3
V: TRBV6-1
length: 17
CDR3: CASSDDRGYHSGNTIYF

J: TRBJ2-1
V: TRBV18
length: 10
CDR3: CASSPGQQFF

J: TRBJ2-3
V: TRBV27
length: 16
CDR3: CASSLWASGSTDTQYF

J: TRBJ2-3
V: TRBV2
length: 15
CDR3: CASRRPPSRTDTQYF

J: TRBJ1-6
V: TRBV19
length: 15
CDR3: CASSTTGGGNSPLHF

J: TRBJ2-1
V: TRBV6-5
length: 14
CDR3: CASSRGVQNNEQFF

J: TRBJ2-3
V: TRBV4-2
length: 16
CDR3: CASSPGAGILGDTQYF

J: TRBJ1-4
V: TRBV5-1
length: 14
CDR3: CASRLRQGNEKLFF

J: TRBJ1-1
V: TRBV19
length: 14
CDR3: CASRQPIENTEAFF